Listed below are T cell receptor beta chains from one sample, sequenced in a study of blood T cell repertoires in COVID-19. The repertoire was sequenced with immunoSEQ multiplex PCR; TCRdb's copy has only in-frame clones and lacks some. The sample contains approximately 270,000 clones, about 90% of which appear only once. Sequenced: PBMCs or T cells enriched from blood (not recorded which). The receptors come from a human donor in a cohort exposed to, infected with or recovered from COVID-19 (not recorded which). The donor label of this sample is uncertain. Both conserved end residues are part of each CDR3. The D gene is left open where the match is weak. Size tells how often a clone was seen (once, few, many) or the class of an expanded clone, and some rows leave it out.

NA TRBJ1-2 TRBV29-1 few CSVDINYGYTF TGCAGCGTTGACATTAACTATGGCTACACCTTC
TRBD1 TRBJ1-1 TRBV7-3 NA CASSPGQGLQAFF TGTGCCAGCAGCCCGGGACAGGGTCTGCAAGCTTTCTTT
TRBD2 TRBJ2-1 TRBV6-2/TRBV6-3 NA CASSSTSGAHNEQFF TGTGCCAGCAGTTCTACTAGCGGGGCGCACAATGAGCAGTTCTTC
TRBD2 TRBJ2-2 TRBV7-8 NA CASRIGRGVIGELFF TGTGCCAGCAGGATAGGGCGGGGGGTTATCGGGGAGCTGTTTTTT
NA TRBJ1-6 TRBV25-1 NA CASTTGTLNSPLHF TGTGCCAGCACCACCGGGACTTTGAATTCACCCCTCCACTTT
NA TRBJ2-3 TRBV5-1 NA CASTHTSSTDTQYF TGCGCCAGCACACACACCTCTAGCACAGATACGCAGTATTTT
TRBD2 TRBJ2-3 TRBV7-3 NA CASSGLAGGSTDTQYF TGTGCCAGCAGCGGCCTAGCGGGGGGGAGCACAGATACGCAGTATTTT
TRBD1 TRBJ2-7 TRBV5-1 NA CASSNLGQGIYEQYF TGCGCCAGCAGTAACCTCGGACAGGGGATCTACGAGCAGTACTTC
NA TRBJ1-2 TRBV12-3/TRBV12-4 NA CASSLAGAGYTF TGTGCCAGCAGTTTGGCAGGGGCAGGCTACACCTTC
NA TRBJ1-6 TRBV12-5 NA CASLRWANSPLHF TGTGCTAGCCTTCGCTGGGCTAATTCACCCCTCCACTTT
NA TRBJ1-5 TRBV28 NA CALQQGWNQPQHF TGTGCCCTACAACAGGGTTGGAATCAGCCCCAGCATTTT
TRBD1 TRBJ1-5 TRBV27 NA CASSPYRGDWGNQPQHF TGTGCCAGCAGTCCGTACAGGGGGGACTGGGGCAATCAGCCCCAGCATTTT
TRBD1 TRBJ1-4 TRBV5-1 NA CASSSTGGQNEKLFF TGCGCCAGCAGCTCTACAGGGGGTCAAAATGAAAAACTGTTTTTT
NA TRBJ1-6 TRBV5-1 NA CASSLVAGGNSPLHF TGCGCCAGCAGCTTGGTAGCTGGGGGCAATTCACCCCTCCACTTT